This T cell receptor beta chain was profiled in a study of patients and donors after allogeneic stem cell transplantation. TCRdb reprocessed the RT-PCR reads with MiXCR, giving one entry per CDR3 protein. The profile shows about 960,000 distinct CDR3 sequences, more than 15% of them singletons. Germline lookup yields CDR1 SQVTM and CDR2 ANQGSEA. The CDR3 runs 14 residues. V shed 4 bases and J shed 7 bases, with 17 bases lying between them. This clonotype was seen only a few times. The chain couples TRBV29-1 to TRBJ2-4; D remains ambiguous. Sequenced: blood, either unsorted or a sorted T cell fraction (not recorded which). This TCR was sampled from a human donor who was either an allogeneic HSCT recipient or a stem cell or donor lymphocyte infusion donor (not recorded which). It is not recorded whose cells these are; they may come from a transplant donor. The CDR3 nucleotides are TGCAGCGTTGTTACCCCGGGCGCAGGTAACATTCAGTACTTC. Its protein is CSVVTPGAGNIQYF.